These T cell receptor beta chains were read from a single sample in a study of cytomegalovirus exposure and HLA in healthy donors. The table came from immunoSEQ multiplex PCR; TCRdb's copy has only in-frame clones and leaves some out. There are 150,000 to 200,000 clones in the sample; around 80% occur only once, and 0.69% lies in the top ten. The specimen was PBMCs. The receptors derive from a woman aged 40 to 55 in good health and CMV-seronegative. CDR3s include the opening cysteine and the closing phenylalanine or tryptophan. Fields, in order: V gene, J gene, CDR3 protein.

TRBV7-9	TRBJ1-3	CASSPRDRGNTIYF
TRBV5-4	TRBJ2-3	CASSLDGLLLSTDTQYF
TRBV5-1	TRBJ2-2	CASRPTLGAVTGELFF
TRBV27	TRBJ2-1	CATYKRTGVNEQFF
TRBV6-5	TRBJ2-2	CASSPTGVGELFF
TRBV7-3	TRBJ1-2	CASSLGPGGGYTF
TRBV4-1	NA	CASSAPVSYEQYF
TRBV28	TRBJ1-4	CASSSPWSGALGEKLFF
TRBV5-6	TRBJ1-2	CASSLSRAENYGYTF
TRBV4-2	TRBJ1-4	CASSQIRTAGNNEKLFF
TRBV12-1	TRBJ2-2	CASSIKNSYNTGELFF
TRBV10-2	TRBJ2-2	CASRGLGGRGTGELFF
TRBV29-1	TRBJ2-2	CSVSGEGGLAGELFF
TRBV5-1	TRBJ2-7	CASSLTAGGYEQYF
TRBV30	TRBJ1-2	CAWWTRGRSGYTF
TRBV5-1	TRBJ1-2	CASSLGTGTNGYTF
TRBV15	TRBJ2-3	CATSRATDTQYF
TRBV5-4	TRBJ2-5	CASSLGISGLQETQYF
TRBV6-1	TRBJ1-5	CASSFSTRSNQPQHF
TRBV19	TRBJ2-7	CASNRGNGYEQYF
TRBV15	TRBJ2-3	CATSVDRVGTDTQYF
TRBV27	NA	CASGTGRPYEQYF
TRBV7-2	TRBJ2-1	CASSLSPAGEQFF
TRBV4-1	TRBJ1-3	CASSQETSLSGNTIYF
TRBV5-5	TRBJ2-3	CASSRTGATDTQYF
TRBV7-3	TRBJ2-1	CASSLRGGFSNEQFF
TRBV5-1	TRBJ1-1	CASSLAFPQQGWGTEAFF
TRBV11-2	TRBJ1-2	CASSLRPLNYGYTF
TRBV2	TRBJ1-2	CASGTGPAYGYTF
TRBV19	TRBJ2-7	CASSSPGTGSYEQYF
TRBV7-9	TRBJ1-5	CASSPDTSNQPQHF
TRBV27	TRBJ2-7	CASSIGTGAVEQYF
TRBV9	TRBJ1-1	CASSVVGGSEAFF
TRBV5-1	TRBJ1-3	CASSAWTGGNTIYF
TRBV13	TRBJ1-4	CASSFPGTEGGEKLFF
TRBV6-1	TRBJ2-3	CASERGGYTDTQYF
TRBV6-1	TRBJ2-7	CASSLDSAYEQYF
TRBV28	TRBJ1-2	CASSLQGSGYGYTF